The rows below give T cell receptor beta chains drawn from one sample of a study of blood T cells in healthy people across ages. Each CDR3 protein is one row after TCRdb ran MiXCR on the 5' RACE reads. This repertoire shows approximately 1.5 million distinct CDR3 sequences, almost 35% found once; its top ten account for about 11%. The sample taken for sequencing was blood. The origin of the receptors is a young woman in good health. Each CDR3 is given with its conserved first and last residue. The order of the fields is clone size, CDR3 length, J gene, V gene, D gene, CDR3 protein, CDR3 DNA. D genes are given only for firm matches. Rows may omit the clone size; those that give it use once, few, many or a size class.

-	14	TRBJ2-5	TRBV20-1	-	CSARYPGGTKEQYF	TGCAGTGCTAGATATCCAGGAGGGACGAAAGAGCAGTACTTC
-	14	TRBJ2-1	TRBV5-6	TRBD2	CASSVGGWRNEQFF	TGTGCCAGCAGCGTCGGGGGGTGGCGCAATGAGCAGTTCTTC
few	18	TRBJ2-1	TRBV7-9	TRBD2	CASSRTSGRAWTHNEQFF	TGTGCCAGCAGCCGGACTAGCGGGAGGGCGTGGACCCACAATGAGCAGTTCTTC
-	17	TRBJ1-2	TRBV5-1	-	CASSLVGGPQANYGYTF	TGCGCCAGCAGCTTGGTGGGTGGGCCTCAAGCTAACTATGGCTACACCTTC
many	14	TRBJ2-3	TRBV29-1	-	CSVGLLHTTDTQYF	TGCAGCGTTGGACTTCTACATACCACAGATACGCAGTATTTT
few	16	TRBJ2-7	TRBV29-1	TRBD2	CSVGVWVSGGAYEQYF	TGCAGCGTTGGGGTTTGGGTGAGCGGGGGAGCCTACGAGCAGTACTTC
few	16	TRBJ2-7	TRBV20-1	TRBD2	CSARVIGGRADYEQYF	TGCAGTGCTAGAGTAATTGGGGGGAGGGCGGACTACGAGCAGTACTTC
few	16	TRBJ2-3	TRBV7-9	TRBD2	CASSPGGATFTDTQYF	TGTGCCAGCAGCCCGGGGGGAGCGACCTTCACAGATACGCAGTATTTT
-	15	TRBJ1-1	TRBV2	-	CASSEQRLGNTEAFF	TGTGCCAGCAGTGAGCAGAGATTGGGGAACACTGAAGCTTTCTTT
many	14	TRBJ2-1	TRBV3-1	-	CASSQDLTGHEQFF	TGTGCCAGCAGCCAAGATCTTACGGGCCATGAGCAGTTCTTC
few	14	TRBJ2-1	TRBV4-1	TRBD2	CASSLGLDGNEQFF	TGCGCCAGCAGCCTAGGACTAGATGGCAATGAGCAGTTCTTC
-	14	TRBJ1-1	TRBV6-1	TRBD1	CASSLTGRKTEAFF	TGTGCCAGCAGCTTGACAGGGAGGAAGACTGAAGCTTTCTTT
few	17	TRBJ2-3	TRBV7-3	TRBD1	CASSPRRTGDYTDTQYF	TGTGCCAGCAGTCCTAGGCGGACAGGGGACTACACAGATACGCAGTATTTT
few	14	TRBJ2-1	TRBV3-1	TRBD2	CASSQGTSFDEQFF	TGTGCCAGCAGCCAAGGGACTAGCTTCGATGAGCAGTTCTTC
many	14	TRBJ2-1	TRBV4-1	-	CASSPAGFYNEQFF	TGCGCCAGCAGCCCGGCGGGATTCTACAATGAGCAGTTCTTC
once	13	TRBJ2-1	TRBV20-1	TRBD2	CSAILAGTYEQFF	TGCAGTGCTATCCTAGCGGGGACGTATGAGCAGTTCTTC
-	14	TRBJ1-1	TRBV29-1	-	CSVVGGGMNTEAFF	TGCAGCGTTGTGGGGGGGGGCATGAACACTGAAGCTTTCTTT
few	16	TRBJ1-1	TRBV4-2	TRBD1	CASSRDREVENTEAFF	TGTGCCAGCAGCCGGGACAGGGAGGTGGAGAACACTGAAGCTTTCTTT
-	14	TRBJ1-6	TRBV3-1	TRBD1	CASSRGQINSPLHF	TGTGCCAGCAGCCGGGGACAGATTAATTCACCCCTCCACTTT
once	14	TRBJ1-4	TRBV7-9	-	CASSSREKMEKLFF	TGTGCCAGCAGCTCACGGGAAAAGATGGAAAAACTGTTTTTT
once	15	TRBJ2-7	TRBV6-2/TRBV6-3	-	CASSYPGRTRAEQYF	TGTGCCAGCAGTTACCCAGGGAGGACCCGAGCCGAGCAGTACTTC
-	15	TRBJ2-3	TRBV6-1	-	CASSEAPGRTDTQYF	TGTGCCAGCAGTGAAGCGCCCGGTCGCACAGATACGCAGTATTTT
-	14	TRBJ2-1	TRBV12-3/TRBV12-4	TRBD1	CASSSGTASNEQFF	TGTGCCAGCAGTTCCGGGACAGCCTCCAATGAGCAGTTCTTC
-	16	TRBJ2-5	TRBV7-8	TRBD2	CASSLALAGARETQYF	TGTGCCAGCAGCTTAGCCTTAGCGGGAGCTAGGGAGACCCAGTACTTC
-	16	TRBJ2-3	TRBV7-2	-	CASSLGGFISTDTQYF	TGTGCCAGCAGCTTAGGTGGTTTTATCAGCACAGATACGCAGTATTTT
-	14	TRBJ2-1	TRBV20-1	-	CSASSPSSYNEQFF	TGCAGTGCTAGTAGCCCGAGCTCCTACAATGAGCAGTTCTTC
-	15	TRBJ1-1	TRBV20-1	-	CSARDWGGTNTEAFF	TGCAGTGCTAGAGACTGGGGCGGCACGAACACTGAAGCTTTCTTT